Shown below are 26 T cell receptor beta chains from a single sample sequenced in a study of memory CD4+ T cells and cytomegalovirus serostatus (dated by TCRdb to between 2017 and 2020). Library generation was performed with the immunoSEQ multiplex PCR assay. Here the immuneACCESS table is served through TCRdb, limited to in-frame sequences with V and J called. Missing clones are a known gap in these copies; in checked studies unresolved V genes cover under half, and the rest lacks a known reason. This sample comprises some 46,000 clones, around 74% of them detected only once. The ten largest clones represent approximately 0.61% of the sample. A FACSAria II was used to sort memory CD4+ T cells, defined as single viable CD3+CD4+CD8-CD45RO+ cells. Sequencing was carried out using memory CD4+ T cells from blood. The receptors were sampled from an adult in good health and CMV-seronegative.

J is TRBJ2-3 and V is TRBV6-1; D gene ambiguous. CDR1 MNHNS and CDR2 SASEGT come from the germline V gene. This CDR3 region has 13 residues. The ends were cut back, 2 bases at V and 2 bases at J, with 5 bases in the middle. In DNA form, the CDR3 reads TGTGCCAGCAGTGAAAGTCACACAGATACGCAGTATTTT. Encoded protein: CASSESHTDTQYF.

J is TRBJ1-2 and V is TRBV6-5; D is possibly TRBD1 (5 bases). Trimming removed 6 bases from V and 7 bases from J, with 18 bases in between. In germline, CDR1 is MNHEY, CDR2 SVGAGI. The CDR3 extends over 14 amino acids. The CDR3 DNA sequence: TGTGCCAGCAGCTCCCATGGGCAGGGCGGTGGCTACACCTTC. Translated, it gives CASSSHGQGGGYTF.

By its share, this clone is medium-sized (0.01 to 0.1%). The CDR3 DNA reads TGTGCCAGCAGGGAGAGCTTGACAGGGAACTATGGCTACACCTTC. Its translation: CASRESLTGNYGYTF. J is TRBJ1-2 and V is TRBV6-5, with 7 bases that match TRBD1. From germline, CDR1 is MNHEY and CDR2 SVGAGI. The junction had 9 bases not matched to a gene; V was cut back by 6 bases and J by 2 bases. This CDR3 comprises 15 residues.

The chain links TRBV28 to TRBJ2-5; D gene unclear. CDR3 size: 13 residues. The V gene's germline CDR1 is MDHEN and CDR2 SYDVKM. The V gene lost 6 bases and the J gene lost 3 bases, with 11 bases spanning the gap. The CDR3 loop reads CASRGTAKETQYF. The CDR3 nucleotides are TGTGCCAGCAGGGGTACAGCAAAAGAGACCCAGTACTTC.

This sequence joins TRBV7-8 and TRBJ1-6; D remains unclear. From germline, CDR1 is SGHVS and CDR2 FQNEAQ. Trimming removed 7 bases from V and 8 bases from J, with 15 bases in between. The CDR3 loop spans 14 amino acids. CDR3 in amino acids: CASTGESSDSPLHF. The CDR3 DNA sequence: TGTGCCAGCACCGGGGAGTCGTCGGATTCACCCCTCCACTTT.

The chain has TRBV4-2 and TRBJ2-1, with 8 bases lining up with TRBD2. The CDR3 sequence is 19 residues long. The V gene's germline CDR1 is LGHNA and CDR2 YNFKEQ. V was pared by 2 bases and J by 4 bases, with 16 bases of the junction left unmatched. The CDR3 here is CASSQTSPKLADVYNEQFF. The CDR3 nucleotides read TGTGCCAGCAGCCAAACGAGCCCAAAACTAGCGGACGTATACAATGAGCAGTTCTTC.

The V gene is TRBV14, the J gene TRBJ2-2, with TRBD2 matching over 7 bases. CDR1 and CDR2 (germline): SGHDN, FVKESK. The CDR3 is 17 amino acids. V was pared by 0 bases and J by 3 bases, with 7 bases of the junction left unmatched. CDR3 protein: CASSQEIGRGDTGELFF. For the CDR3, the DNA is TGTGCCAGCAGCCAAGAGATTGGACGGGGGGACACCGGGGAGCTGTTTTTT.

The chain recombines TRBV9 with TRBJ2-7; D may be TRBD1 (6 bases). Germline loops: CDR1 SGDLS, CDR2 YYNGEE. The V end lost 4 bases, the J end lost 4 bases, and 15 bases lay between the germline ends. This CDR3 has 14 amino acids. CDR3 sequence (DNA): TGTGCCAGCAGCCCTGGAACAGGGTTGTACGAGCAGTACTTC. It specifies CASSPGTGLYEQYF.

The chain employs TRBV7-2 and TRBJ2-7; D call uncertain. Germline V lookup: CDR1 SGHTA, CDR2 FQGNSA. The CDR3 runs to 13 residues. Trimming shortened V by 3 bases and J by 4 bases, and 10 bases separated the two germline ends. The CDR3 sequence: CASSFLIRYEQYF. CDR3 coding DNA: TGTGCCAGCAGCTTCCTTATACGGTACGAGCAGTACTTC. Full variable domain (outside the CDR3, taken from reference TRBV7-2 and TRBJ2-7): GAGVSQSPSNKVTEKGKDVELRCDPISGHTALYWYRQSLGQGLEFLIYFQGNSAPDKSGLPSDRFSAERTGGSVSTLTIQRTQQEDSAVYLCASSFLIRYEQYFGPGTRLTVT.

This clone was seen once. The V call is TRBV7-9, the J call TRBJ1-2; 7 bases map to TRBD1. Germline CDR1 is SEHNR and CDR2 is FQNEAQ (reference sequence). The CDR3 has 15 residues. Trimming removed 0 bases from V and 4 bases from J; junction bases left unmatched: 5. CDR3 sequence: CASSLANRGGYGYTF. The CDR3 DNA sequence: TGTGCCAGCAGCTTAGCCAACAGGGGAGGCTATGGCTACACCTTC.

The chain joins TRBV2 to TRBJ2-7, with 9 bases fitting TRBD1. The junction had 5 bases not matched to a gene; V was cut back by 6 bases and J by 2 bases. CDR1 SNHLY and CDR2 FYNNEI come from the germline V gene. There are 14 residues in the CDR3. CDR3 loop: CASRTDRGTYEQYF. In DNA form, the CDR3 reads TGTGCCAGCAGGACGGACAGGGGAACCTACGAGCAGTACTTC.

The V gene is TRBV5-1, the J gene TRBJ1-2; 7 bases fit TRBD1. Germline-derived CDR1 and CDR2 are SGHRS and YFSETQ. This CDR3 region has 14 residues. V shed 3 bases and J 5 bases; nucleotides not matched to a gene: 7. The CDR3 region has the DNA TGCGCCAGCAGCTCAGAAGGGACAGTGTATGGCTACACCTTC. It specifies CASSSEGTVYGYTF.

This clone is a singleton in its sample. Here the CDR3 DNA reads TGCGCCAGCAGCCTTAATCTAGCGGGAGGGTCAGATACGCAGTATTTT. Translated: CASSLNLAGGSDTQYF. The chain joins TRBV4-3 to TRBJ2-3; 12 bases are shared with TRBD2. Trimming removed 4 bases from V and 4 bases from J; junction bases left unmatched: 6. CDR1 and CDR2 from the germline V gene are LGHNA and YSLEER. The CDR3 covers 16 residues.

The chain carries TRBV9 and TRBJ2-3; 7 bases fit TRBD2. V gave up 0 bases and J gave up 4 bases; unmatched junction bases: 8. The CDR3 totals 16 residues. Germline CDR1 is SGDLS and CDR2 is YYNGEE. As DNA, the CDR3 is TGTGCCAGCAGCGTAGCTCCCTCCGGACTAGCAGATACGCAGTATTTT. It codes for CASSVAPSGLADTQYF.

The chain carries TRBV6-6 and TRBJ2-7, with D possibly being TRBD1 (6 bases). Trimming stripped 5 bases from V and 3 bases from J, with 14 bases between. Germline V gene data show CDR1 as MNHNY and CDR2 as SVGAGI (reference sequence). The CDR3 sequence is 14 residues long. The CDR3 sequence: CASSKGQNVYEQYF. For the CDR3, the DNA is TGTGCCAGCAGTAAAGGACAGAATGTCTACGAGCAGTACTTC.

The DNA for the CDR3 is TGTGCCACCAGCAGAGAACAGTTTGTTCAGTACTTC. Protein sequence: CATSREQFVQYF. The rearrangement uses TRBV15 and TRBJ2-4; D gene uncertain. Trimming removed 0 bases at V and 11 bases at J, with 8 bases between. CDR1 and CDR2 from the germline V gene are LNHNV and YYDKDF (reference sequence). The CDR3 runs to 12 residues.

The CDR3 DNA reads TGTGCCAGCAGTGATAACAGGGGGGCCTATAATTCACCCCTCCACTTT. Translated: CASSDNRGAYNSPLHF. V gene TRBV25-1 combines with J gene TRBJ1-6, with 8 nucleotides matching TRBD1. The J segment lost 2 bases and the V segment lost 3 bases, leaving 3 bases of the junction unmatched. This CDR3 is built from 16 residues. Germline V lookup: CDR1 MGHDK, CDR2 SYGVNS.

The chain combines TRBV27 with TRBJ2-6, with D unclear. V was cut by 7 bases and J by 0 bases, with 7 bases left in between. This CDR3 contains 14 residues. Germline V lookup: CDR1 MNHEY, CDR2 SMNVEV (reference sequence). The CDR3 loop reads CASTYASGANVLTF. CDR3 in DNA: TGTGCCAGCACGTATGCCTCTGGGGCCAACGTCCTGACTTTC. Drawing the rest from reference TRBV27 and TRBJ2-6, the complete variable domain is EAQVTQNPRYLITVTGKKLTVTCSQNMNHEYMSWYRQDPGLGLRQIYYSMNVEVTDKGDVPEGYKVSRKEKRNFPLILESPSPNQTSLYFCASTYASGANVLTFGAGSRLTVL.

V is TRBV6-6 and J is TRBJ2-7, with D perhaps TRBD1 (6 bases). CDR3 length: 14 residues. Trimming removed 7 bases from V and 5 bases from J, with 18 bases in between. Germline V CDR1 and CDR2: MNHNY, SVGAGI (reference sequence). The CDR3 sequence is CASTRGTSGHEQYF. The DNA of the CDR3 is TGTGCCAGCACCCGAGGGACATCGGGCCACGAGCAGTACTTC.

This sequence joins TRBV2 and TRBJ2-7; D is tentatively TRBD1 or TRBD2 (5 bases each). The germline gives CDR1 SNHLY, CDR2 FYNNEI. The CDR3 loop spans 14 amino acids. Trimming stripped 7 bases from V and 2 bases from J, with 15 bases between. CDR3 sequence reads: CASTPARGPYEQYF. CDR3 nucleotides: TGTGCCAGCACCCCAGCGAGGGGACCCTACGAGCAGTACTTC. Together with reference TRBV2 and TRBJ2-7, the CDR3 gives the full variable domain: EPEVTQTPSHQVTQMGQEVILRCVPISNHLYFYWYRQILGQKVEFLVSFYNNEISEKSEIFDDQFSVERPDGSNFTLKIRSTKLEDSAMYFCASTPARGPYEQYFGPGTRLTVT.

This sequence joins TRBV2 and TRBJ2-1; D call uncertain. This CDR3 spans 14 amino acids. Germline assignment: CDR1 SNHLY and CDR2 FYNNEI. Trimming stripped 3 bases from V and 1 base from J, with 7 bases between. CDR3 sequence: CASSDGASYNEQFF. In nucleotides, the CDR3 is TGTGCCAGCAGTGATGGAGCGTCCTACAATGAGCAGTTCTTC.

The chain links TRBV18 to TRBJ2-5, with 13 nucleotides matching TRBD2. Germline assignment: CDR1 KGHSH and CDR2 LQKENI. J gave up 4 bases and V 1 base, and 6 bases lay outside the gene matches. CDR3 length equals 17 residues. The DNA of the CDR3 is TGTGCCAGCTCACCACGTGGGACTAGCGGGGTTCGAGAGACCCAGTACTTC. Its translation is CASSPRGTSGVRETQYF.

In nucleotides, the CDR3 is TGTGCCAGCAGCACCCTCATTGAGACCCAGTACTTC. Translation: CASSTLIETQYF. The chain combines TRBV5-6 with TRBJ2-5; D is uncertain. The CDR3 is 12 residues long. The V end was cut by 4 bases, the J end by 5 bases, with 9 bases between. Germline V gene sequence: CDR1 SGHDT, CDR2 YYEEEE.

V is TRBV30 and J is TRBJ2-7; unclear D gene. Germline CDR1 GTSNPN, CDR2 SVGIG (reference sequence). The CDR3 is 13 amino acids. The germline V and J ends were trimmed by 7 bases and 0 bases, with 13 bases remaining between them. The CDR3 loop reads CASVPPNSYEQYF. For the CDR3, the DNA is TGTGCCTCGGTCCCCCCAAACTCCTACGAGCAGTACTTC.

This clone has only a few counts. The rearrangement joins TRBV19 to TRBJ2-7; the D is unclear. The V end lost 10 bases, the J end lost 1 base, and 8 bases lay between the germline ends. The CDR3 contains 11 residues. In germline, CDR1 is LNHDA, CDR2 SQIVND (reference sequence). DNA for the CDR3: TGTGCCACTCAGGATTCCTACGAGCAGTACTTC. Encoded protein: CATQDSYEQYF.

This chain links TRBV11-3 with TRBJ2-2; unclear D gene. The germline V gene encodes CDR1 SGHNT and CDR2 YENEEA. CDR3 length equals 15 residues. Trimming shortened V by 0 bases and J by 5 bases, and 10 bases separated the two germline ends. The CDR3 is CASSLEGYGTGELFF. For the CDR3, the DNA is TGTGCCAGCAGCTTAGAAGGTTACGGGACCGGGGAGCTGTTTTTT.